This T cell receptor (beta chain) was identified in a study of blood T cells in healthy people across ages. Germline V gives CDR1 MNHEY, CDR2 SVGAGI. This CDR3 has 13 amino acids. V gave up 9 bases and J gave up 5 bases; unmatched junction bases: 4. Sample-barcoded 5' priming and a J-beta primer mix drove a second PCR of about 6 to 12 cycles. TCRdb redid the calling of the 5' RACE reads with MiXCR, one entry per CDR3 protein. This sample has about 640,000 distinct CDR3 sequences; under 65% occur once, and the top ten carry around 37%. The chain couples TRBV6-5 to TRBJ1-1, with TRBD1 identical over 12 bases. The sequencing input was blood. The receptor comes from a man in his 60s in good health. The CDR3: CASRDRGLTEAFF. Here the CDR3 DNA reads TGTGCCAGTAGGGACAGGGGGCTTACTGAAGCTTTCTTT.